Following are 24 T cell receptor beta chains from one sample sequenced in a study of blood T cell repertoires in COVID-19 (TCRdb year 2020). Preparation of the library involved the immunoSEQ multiplex PCR assay. What TCRdb holds here is the immuneACCESS table cut down to in-frame rearrangements. Part of the clones is not present; checked against another copy, under half of the missing clones reflect an unresolved V gene, and the others are unexplained. The sample table contains approximately 140,000 clones; only one count was recorded for under 85% of them. The ten top clones hold around 1.5% of the sample. Sequencing was done on a sample of peripheral blood. These receptors came from a human donor in a cohort sampled during active COVID-19.

The chain carries TRBV28 and TRBJ1-5; the D is unclear. The ends were cut back, 7 bases at V and 0 bases at J, with 7 bases in the middle. Germline values: CDR1 MDHEN, CDR2 SYDVKM. The CDR3 covers 13 residues. CDR3 nucleotide sequence: TGTGCCAGCATCCCTTATAGCAATCAGCCCCAGCATTTT. It encodes CASIPYSNQPQHF.

V gene TRBV4-2 combines with J gene TRBJ1-3; 10 nucleotides match TRBD1. Germline lookup yields CDR1 LGHNA and CDR2 YNFKEQ. This CDR3 is built from 19 residues. The V and J ends lost 0 bases and 0 bases, in that order; junction bases with no gene match: 8. The DNA of the CDR3 is TGTGCCAGCAGCCAAGATATATTGGGACAGGGGAGCTCTGGAAACACCATATATTTT. It encodes CASSQDILGQGSSGNTIYF.

This sequence joins TRBV10-3 and TRBJ2-1; TRBD2 agrees at 9 bases. V was pared by 9 bases and J by 8 bases, with 8 bases of the junction left unmatched. This CDR3 is 13 amino acids long. CDR1 and CDR2 from the germline V gene are ENHRY and SYGVKD. The CDR3 region is CAIKGGRVDEQFF. The CDR3, as DNA: TGTGCCATTAAAGGCGGGAGGGTAGATGAGCAGTTCTTC.

J is TRBJ2-7 and V is TRBV4-3; 9 bases fit TRBD1. Germline-derived CDR1 and CDR2 are LGHNA and YSLEER. The CDR3 has 17 amino acids. The ends lost 0 bases at V and 2 bases at J; junction bases unmatched: 8. In DNA form, the CDR3 reads TGCGCCAGCAGCCAAGATAGGATGAGGGACAGGGCCTACGAGCAGTACTTC. Protein sequence: CASSQDRMRDRAYEQYF.

This clone was detected a few times. V and J are TRBV19 and TRBJ2-2; D perhaps matches TRBD2 (6 bases). The V gene lost 6 bases and the J gene lost 0 bases, with 11 bases spanning the gap. Per germline, CDR1 LNHDA and CDR2 SQIVND (reference sequence). The CDR3 totals 15 residues. The CDR3 DNA follows: TGTGCCAGTAGCGGGAGTACGCCGAACACCGGGGAGCTGTTTTTT. Translation gives CASSGSTPNTGELFF.

The J gene is TRBJ2-6, the V gene TRBV13; tentative D call: TRBD1 (5 bases). Germline CDR1 is PRHDT and CDR2 is FYEKMQ (reference sequence). The CDR3 covers 15 residues. V lost 1 base, J lost 2 bases, and 6 bases lay in between. CDR3 in amino acids: CASSLAGPGANVLTF. CDR3 DNA: TGTGCCAGCAGCTTAGCAGGGCCTGGGGCCAACGTCCTGACTTTC.

The chain joins TRBV3-1 (or the pseudogene TRBV3-2) to TRBJ2-7; TRBD1 agrees at 9 bases. With 0 bases clipped from V and 7 bases from J, the junction kept 19 bases outside the gene matches. The CDR3 is made up of 19 amino acids. Looked up from germline, CDR1 is LGHDT and CDR2 is YNNKEL (reference sequence). The DNA for the CDR3 is TGTGCCAGCAGCCAAGATGGTTTCGTCATCGGGACAGGGCCATGGGAGCAGTACTTC. Protein sequence: CASSQDGFVIGTGPWEQYF.

V and J are TRBV11-2 and TRBJ2-5; 10 nucleotides agree with TRBD2. The CDR3 length is 17 residues. With 5 bases clipped from V and 3 bases from J, the junction kept 12 bases outside the gene matches. Germline-derived CDR1 and CDR2 are SGHAT and FQNNGV. CDR3 nucleotides: TGTGCCAGCAGCCACACCCCCGGGACTAGCGTAGAAGAGACCCAGTACTTC. Translating gives CASSHTPGTSVEETQYF.

The CDR3 is CASSLASQAYNEQFF. The DNA for the CDR3 is TGTGCCAGCAGCTTAGCTTCCCAGGCCTACAATGAGCAGTTCTTC. The genes are TRBV7-8 and TRBJ2-1; D ambiguous. Between the trimmed V and J ends, which lost 0 bases and 2 bases, there was a span of 8 bases. CDR3 size: 15 residues. Per the germline V gene, CDR1 is SGHVS and CDR2 is FQNEAQ.

This clone was seen a few times. The J gene is TRBJ2-7, the V gene TRBV5-5; TRBD2 matches 8 bases. J was trimmed by 2 bases and V by 7 bases; bases with no gene match: 14. This CDR3 has 16 residues. CDR1 and CDR2 (germline): SGHKS, YYEKEE (reference sequence). The chain's CDR3 is CASQKAGTSLTYEQYF. The CDR3, as DNA: TGTGCCAGCCAAAAAGCCGGGACTAGTCTGACCTACGAGCAGTACTTC.

This clone was seen repeatedly, ten times or more. V usage is TRBV12-3 or TRBV12-4 and J usage is TRBJ2-7; D is possibly TRBD1 (6 bases). V lost 10 bases and J 2 bases, leaving 12 bases between the germline ends. There are 12 residues in the CDR3. CDR3 sequence reads: CANPGHTYEQYF. DNA of the CDR3: TGTGCCAATCCGGGACACACCTACGAGCAGTACTTC.

The chain recombines TRBV5-4 with TRBJ2-2; TRBD2 matches 13 bases. The CDR3 extends over 16 amino acids. V was pared by 3 bases and J by 6 bases, with 5 bases of the junction left unmatched. Germline lookup yields CDR1 SGHNT and CDR2 YYREEE (reference sequence). The CDR3 bases are TGTGCCAGCAGCTATGGACTAGCGGGAGATGCCGGGGAGCTGTTTTTT. Translated: CASSYGLAGDAGELFF.

The chain links TRBV15 to TRBJ2-1, with 10 bases fitting TRBD2. The V and J ends lost 3 bases and 2 bases, in that order; junction bases with no gene match: 7. The CDR3 is made up of 17 amino acids. Germline V gives CDR1 LNHNV, CDR2 YYDKDF (reference sequence). The CDR3, as DNA: TGTGCCACCAGCAGGGAGTTAGCGGGAGGAACCTACAATGAGCAGTTCTTC. Translation gives CATSRELAGGTYNEQFF.

The chain recombines TRBV28 with TRBJ2-3, with 10 bases fitting TRBD1. Unmatched junction bases numbered 9, after V lost 3 bases and J lost 3 bases. The CDR3 has 17 residues. Germline values: CDR1 MDHEN, CDR2 SYDVKM. The CDR3 is CASSFGARTGGTDTQYF. CDR3 sequence (DNA): TGTGCCAGCAGTTTCGGTGCCCGGACAGGGGGGACAGATACGCAGTATTTT.

This chain uses TRBV2 with TRBJ1-5, with D possibly TRBD1 on 6 matching bases. Trimming took off 7 bases at V and 5 bases at J, with 15 bases between the two ends. Per germline, CDR1 SNHLY and CDR2 FYNNEI. This CDR3 is built from 14 residues. CDR3 residues: CASNLQGRDQPQHF. The DNA of the CDR3 is TGTGCCAGCAACCTCCAGGGGCGGGATCAGCCCCAGCATTTT.

The J gene is TRBJ2-1, the V gene TRBV4-2, with 14 bases that match TRBD2. This CDR3 region has 18 residues. Per germline, CDR1 LGHNA and CDR2 YNFKEQ. Trimming removed 4 bases from V and 5 bases from J; junction bases left unmatched: 10. The CDR3 spells CASSPPWTSGRQNNEQFF. Written as DNA, the CDR3 is TGTGCCAGCAGCCCGCCCTGGACTAGCGGGAGGCAAAACAATGAGCAGTTCTTC.

This clone was seen once. The rearrangement uses TRBV18 and TRBJ2-3, with D unclear. Trimming stripped 3 bases from V and 6 bases from J, with 10 bases between. Germline-derived CDR1 and CDR2 are KGHSH and LQKENI. This CDR3 is 13 amino acids long. CDR3 sequence reads: CASSPGTDDTQYF. The CDR3 coding sequence is TGTGCCAGCTCACCGGGCACCGACGATACGCAGTATTTT.

The V gene is TRBV20-1, the J gene TRBJ2-2; 8 nucleotides agree with TRBD1. The CDR3 covers 16 residues. V was clipped by 3 bases and J by 4 bases; unmatched bases: 10. Germline loops: CDR1 DFQATT, CDR2 SNEGSKA (reference sequence). Written as DNA, the CDR3 is TGCAGTGCTAGTATCGGGACAGGTTATCTCACCGGGGAGCTGTTTTTT. Protein product: CSASIGTGYLTGELFF.

The genes are TRBV10-3 and TRBJ2-4; a possible D gene is TRBD2 (6 bases). CDR3 length: 17 amino acids. Trimming removed 2 bases at V and 0 bases at J, with 14 bases between. Per germline, CDR1 ENHRY and CDR2 SYGVKD. The CDR3 loop is CAISERSGHLAKNIQYF. The CDR3 bases are TGTGCCATCAGTGAGAGAAGCGGGCACCTAGCCAAAAACATTCAGTACTTC.

This sequence joins TRBV5-6 and TRBJ1-2; D remains ambiguous. The CDR3 length is 12 residues. Trimming removed 4 bases at V and 0 bases at J, with 4 bases between. Germline V gene lookup returns CDR1 SGHDT and CDR2 YYEEEE. CDR3 coding DNA: TGTGCCAGCAGCCTTCCTAACTATGGCTACACCTTC. It yields the protein CASSLPNYGYTF.

The chain uses TRBV29-1 and TRBJ1-2; 7 bases map to TRBD1. V lost 6 bases, J lost 2 bases, and 6 bases stayed unmatched. CDR1 is SQVTM, CDR2 ANQGSEA, per germline. The CDR3 totals 13 residues. The CDR3 here is CSVNRGGNYGYTF. The CDR3 DNA is TGCAGCGTAAACAGGGGCGGGAACTATGGCTACACCTTC.

J is TRBJ2-5 and V is TRBV6-5; maybe TRBD2 (6 bases). This CDR3 has 14 residues. V was cut by 6 bases and J by 2 bases, with 13 bases left in between. CDR1 MNHEY and CDR2 SVGAGI come from the germline V gene. This CDR3 is CASREWGGQETQYF. CDR3 nucleotide sequence: TGTGCCAGCAGGGAGTGGGGAGGACAAGAGACCCAGTACTTC.

This rearrangement joins TRBV29-1 to TRBJ2-5; tentative D call: TRBD2 (6 bases). The V and J ends lost 3 bases and 4 bases respectively, with 18 bases between them. The V gene's germline CDR1 is SQVTM and CDR2 ANQGSEA. This CDR3 has 15 residues. The CDR3 DNA follows: TGCAGCGTTGACTTGTCCGGGAGTGGTGGAGAGACCCAGTACTTC. It is translated as CSVDLSGSGGETQYF. Based on the CDR3 plus reference TRBV29-1 and TRBJ2-5, the full variable domain is SAVISQKPSRDICQRGTSLTIQCQVDSQVTMMFWYRQQPGQSLTLIATANQGSEATYESGFVIDKFPISRPNLTFSTLTVSNMSPEDSSIYLCSVDLSGSGGETQYFGPGTRLLVL.

This clone was detected only once. The rearrangement uses TRBV14 and TRBJ2-5, with 16 bases that match TRBD2. The CDR3 spans 16 residues. The V and J ends lost 5 bases and 4 bases, in that order; junction bases with no gene match: 4. The V gene's germline CDR1 is SGHDN and CDR2 FVKESK. The CDR3 DNA is TGTGCCAGCAGCTCGGGACTAGCGGGAGGGCCAGAGACCCAGTACTTC. Translated: CASSSGLAGGPETQYF.